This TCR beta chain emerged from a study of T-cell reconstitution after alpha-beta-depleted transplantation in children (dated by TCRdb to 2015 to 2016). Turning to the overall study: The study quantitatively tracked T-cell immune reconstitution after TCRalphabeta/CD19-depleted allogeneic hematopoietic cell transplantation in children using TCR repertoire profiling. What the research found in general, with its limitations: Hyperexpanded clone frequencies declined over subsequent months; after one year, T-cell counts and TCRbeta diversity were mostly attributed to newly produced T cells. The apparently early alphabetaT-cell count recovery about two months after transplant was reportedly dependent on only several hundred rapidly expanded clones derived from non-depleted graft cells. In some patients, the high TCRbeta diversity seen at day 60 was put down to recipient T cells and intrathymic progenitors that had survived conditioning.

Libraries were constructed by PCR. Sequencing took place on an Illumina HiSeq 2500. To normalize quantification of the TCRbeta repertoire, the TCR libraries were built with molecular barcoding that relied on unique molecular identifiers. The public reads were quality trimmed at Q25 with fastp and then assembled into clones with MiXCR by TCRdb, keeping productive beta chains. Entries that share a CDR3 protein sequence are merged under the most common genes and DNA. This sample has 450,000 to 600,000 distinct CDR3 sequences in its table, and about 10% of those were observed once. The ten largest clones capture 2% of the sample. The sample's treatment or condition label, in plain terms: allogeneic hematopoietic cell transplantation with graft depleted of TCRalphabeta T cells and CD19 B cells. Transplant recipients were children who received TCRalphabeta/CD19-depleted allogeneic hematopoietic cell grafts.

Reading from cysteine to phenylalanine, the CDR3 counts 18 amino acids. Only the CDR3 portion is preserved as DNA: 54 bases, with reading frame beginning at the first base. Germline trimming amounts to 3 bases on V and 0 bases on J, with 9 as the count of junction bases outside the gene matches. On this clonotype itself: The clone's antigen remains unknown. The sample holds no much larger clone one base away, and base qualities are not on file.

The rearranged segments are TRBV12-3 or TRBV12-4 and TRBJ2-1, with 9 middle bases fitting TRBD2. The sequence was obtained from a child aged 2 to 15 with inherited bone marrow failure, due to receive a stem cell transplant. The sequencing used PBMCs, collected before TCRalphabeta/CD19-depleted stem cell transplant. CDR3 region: CASSFRLAVTSSYNEQFF. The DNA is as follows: TGTGCCAGCAGTTTTAGACTAGCGGTAACGAGCTCCTACAATGAGCAGTTCTTC.